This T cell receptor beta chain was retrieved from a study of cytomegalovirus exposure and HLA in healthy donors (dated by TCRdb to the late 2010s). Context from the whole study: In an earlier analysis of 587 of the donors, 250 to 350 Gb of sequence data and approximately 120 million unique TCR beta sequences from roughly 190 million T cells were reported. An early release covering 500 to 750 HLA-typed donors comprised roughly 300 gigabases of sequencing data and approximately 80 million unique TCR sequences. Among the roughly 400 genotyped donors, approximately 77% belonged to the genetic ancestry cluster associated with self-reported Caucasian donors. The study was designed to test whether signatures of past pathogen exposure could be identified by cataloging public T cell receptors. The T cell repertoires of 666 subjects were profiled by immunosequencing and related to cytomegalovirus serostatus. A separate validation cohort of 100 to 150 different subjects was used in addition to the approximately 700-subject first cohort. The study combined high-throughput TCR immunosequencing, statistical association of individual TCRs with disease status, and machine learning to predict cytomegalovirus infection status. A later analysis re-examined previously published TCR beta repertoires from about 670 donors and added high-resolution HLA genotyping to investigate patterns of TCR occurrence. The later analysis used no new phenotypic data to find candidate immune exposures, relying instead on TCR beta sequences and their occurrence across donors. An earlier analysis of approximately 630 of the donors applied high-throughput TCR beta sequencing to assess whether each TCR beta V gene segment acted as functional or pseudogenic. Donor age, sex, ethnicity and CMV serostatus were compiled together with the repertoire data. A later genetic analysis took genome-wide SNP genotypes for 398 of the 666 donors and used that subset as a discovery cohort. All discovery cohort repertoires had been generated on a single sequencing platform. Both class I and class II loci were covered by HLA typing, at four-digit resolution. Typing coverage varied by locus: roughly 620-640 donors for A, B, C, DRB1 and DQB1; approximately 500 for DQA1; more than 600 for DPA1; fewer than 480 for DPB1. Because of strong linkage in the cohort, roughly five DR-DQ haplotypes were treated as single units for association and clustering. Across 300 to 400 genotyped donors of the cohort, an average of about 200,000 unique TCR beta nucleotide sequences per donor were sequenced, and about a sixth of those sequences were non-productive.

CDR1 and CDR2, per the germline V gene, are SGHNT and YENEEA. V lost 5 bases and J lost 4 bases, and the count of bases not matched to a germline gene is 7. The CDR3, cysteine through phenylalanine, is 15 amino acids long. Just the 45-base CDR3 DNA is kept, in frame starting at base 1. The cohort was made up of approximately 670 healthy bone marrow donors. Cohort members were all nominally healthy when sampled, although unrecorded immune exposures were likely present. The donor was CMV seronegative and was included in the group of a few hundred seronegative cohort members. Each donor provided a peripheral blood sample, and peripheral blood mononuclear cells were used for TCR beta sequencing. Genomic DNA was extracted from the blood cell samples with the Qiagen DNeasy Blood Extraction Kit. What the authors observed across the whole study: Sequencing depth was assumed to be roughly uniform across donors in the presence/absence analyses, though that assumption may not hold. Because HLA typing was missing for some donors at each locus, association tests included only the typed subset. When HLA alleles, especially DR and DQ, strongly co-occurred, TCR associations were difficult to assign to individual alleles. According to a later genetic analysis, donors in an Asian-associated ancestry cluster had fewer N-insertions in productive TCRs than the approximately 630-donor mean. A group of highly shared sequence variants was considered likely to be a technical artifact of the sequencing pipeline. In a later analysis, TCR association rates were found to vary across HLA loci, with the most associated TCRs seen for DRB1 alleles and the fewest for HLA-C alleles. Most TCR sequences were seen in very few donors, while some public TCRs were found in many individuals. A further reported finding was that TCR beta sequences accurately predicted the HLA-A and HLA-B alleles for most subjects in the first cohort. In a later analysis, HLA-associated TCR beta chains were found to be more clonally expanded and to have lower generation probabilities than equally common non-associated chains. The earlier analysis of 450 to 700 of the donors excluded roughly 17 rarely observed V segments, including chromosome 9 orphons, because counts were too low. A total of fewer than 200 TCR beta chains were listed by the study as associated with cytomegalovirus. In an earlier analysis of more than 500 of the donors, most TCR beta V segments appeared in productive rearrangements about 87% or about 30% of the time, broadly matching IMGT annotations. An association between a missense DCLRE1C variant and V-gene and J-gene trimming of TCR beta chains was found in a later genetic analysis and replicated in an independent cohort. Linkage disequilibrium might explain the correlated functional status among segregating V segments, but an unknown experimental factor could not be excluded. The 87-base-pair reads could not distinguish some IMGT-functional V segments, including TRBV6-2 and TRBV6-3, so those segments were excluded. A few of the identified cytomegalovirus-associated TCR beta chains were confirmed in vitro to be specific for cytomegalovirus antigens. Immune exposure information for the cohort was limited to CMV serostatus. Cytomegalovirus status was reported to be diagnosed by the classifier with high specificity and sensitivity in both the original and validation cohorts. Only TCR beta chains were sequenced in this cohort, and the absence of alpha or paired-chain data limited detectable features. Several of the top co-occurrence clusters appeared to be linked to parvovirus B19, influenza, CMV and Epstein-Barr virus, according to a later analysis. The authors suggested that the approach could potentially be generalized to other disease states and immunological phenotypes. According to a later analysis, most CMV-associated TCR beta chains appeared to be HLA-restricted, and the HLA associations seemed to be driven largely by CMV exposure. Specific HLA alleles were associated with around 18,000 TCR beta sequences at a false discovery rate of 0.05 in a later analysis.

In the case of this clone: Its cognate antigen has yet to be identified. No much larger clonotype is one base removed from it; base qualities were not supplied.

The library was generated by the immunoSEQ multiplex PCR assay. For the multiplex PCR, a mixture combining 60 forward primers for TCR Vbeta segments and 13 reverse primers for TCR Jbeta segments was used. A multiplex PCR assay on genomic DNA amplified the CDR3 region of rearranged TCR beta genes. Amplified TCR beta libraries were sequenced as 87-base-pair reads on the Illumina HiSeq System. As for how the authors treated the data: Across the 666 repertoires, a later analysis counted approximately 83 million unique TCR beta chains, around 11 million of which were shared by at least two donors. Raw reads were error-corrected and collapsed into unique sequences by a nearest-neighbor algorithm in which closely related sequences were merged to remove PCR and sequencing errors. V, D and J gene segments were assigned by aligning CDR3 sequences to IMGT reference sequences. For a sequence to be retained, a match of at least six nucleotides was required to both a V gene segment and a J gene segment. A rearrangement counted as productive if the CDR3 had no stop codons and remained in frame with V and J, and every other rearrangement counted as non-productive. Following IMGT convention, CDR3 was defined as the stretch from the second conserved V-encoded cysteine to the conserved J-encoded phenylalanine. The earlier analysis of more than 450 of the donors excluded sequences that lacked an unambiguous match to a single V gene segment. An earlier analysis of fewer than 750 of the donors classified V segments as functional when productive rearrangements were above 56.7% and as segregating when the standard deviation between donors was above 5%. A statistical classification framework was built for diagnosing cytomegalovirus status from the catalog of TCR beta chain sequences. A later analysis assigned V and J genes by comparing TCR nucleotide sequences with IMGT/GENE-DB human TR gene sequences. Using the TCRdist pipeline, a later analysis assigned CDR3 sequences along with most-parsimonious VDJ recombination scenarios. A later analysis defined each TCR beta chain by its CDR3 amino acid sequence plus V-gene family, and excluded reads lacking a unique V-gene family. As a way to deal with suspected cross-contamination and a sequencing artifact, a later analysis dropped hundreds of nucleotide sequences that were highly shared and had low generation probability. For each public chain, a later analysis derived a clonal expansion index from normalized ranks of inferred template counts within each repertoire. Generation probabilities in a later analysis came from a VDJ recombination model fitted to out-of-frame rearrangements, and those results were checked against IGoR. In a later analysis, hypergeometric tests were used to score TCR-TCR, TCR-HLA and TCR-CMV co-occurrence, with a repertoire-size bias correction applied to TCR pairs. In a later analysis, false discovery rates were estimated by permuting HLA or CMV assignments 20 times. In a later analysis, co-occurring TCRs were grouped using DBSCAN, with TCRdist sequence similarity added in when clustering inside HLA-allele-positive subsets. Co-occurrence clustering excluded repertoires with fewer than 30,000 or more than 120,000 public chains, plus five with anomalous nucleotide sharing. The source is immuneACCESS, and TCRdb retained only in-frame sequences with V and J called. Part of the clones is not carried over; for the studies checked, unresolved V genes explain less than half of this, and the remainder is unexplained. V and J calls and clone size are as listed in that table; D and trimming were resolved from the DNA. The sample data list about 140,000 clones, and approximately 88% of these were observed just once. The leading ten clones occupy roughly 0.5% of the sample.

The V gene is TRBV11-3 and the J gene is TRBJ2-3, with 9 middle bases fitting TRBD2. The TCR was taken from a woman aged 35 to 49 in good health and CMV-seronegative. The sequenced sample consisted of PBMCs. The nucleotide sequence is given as TGTGCCAGCAGCAAAGCGGGAGGTTTCGCAGATACGCAGTATTTT. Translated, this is CASSKAGGFADTQYF.